These 4 T cell receptor beta chains were all obtained from the same sample, sequenced in a study of blood T cell repertoires in COVID-19. Sequencing was performed with immunoSEQ multiplex PCR; in TCRdb, only in-frame clones are kept and a portion is missing. The table lists roughly 190,000 clones, roughly 80% of them singletons. The sample was peripheral blood. The receptors derive from a woman between 50 and 59 years old with acute or convalescent COVID-19.

This rearrangement joins TRBV5-1 to TRBJ2-1; TRBD1 aligns across 11 bases. The germline CDR1 and CDR2 sequences are SGHRS and YFSETQ. The V segment lost 6 bases and the J segment 4 bases; nucleotides outside the gene matches: 6. This CDR3 contains 15 residues. The CDR3 coding sequence is TGCGCCAGCACCGTCCGGGACAGGGGGTACAATGAGCAGTTCTTC. This encodes CASTVRDRGYNEQFF.

This chain joins TRBV29-1 and TRBJ2-1; weak D call: TRBD2 (6 bases). The CDR3 covers 12 residues. V was shortened by 5 bases and J by 1 base, with 6 bases between the two germline ends. In germline, CDR1 is SQVTM, CDR2 ANQGSEA. CDR3 in DNA: TGCAGCGTTCGGGGGTCCTACAATGAGCAGTTCTTC. Amino acid sequence: CSVRGSYNEQFF.

The chain has TRBV5-4 and TRBJ2-2; possibly TRBD2 for D (5 bases). Germline assignment: CDR1 SGHNT and CDR2 YYREEE (reference sequence). Trimming stripped 4 bases from V and 3 bases from J, with 13 bases between. The CDR3 extends over 15 amino acids. CDR3 amino acids: CASSPGRGHTGELFF. The CDR3 DNA reads TGTGCCAGCAGCCCGGGCCGGGGTCACACCGGGGAGCTGTTTTTT.

This clone was detected once. The chain combines TRBV29-1 with TRBJ2-1, with TRBD2 matching over 13 bases. The CDR3 contains 16 residues. Germline trimming cut 6 bases from V and 7 bases from J; bases unmatched to any gene: 12. CDR1 SQVTM and CDR2 ANQGSEA come from the germline V gene. The CDR3 is CSVAGLAGVGGNEQFF. CDR3 DNA: TGCAGCGTCGCTGGACTAGCGGGAGTTGGTGGGAATGAGCAGTTCTTC.